Included here is one T cell receptor (beta chain) sequence, with context. These data originate in a study of T cell repertoires in cytomegalovirus infection. TCRdb analysed the reads with MiXCR anew, one entry per CDR3 protein. This sample has roughly 150,000 distinct CDR3 sequences, with around a quarter found just once. Germline CDR1 and CDR2: SGHTA and FQGNSA. The V end lost 5 bases, the J end lost 1 base, and 11 bases lay between the germline ends. The CDR3 runs 14 residues. Sequencing was performed on PBMCs. The receptor was isolated from a human donor in good health (CMV status not recorded). Some clones in this sample may be carry-over from other donors' samples. The gene calls are TRBV7-2 and TRBJ1-1; a possible D gene is TRBD1 (6 bases). CDR3 coding DNA: TGTGCCAGCAGCCGAGGACAGCCGAACACTGAAGCTTTCTTT. This translates into CASSRGQPNTEAFF.